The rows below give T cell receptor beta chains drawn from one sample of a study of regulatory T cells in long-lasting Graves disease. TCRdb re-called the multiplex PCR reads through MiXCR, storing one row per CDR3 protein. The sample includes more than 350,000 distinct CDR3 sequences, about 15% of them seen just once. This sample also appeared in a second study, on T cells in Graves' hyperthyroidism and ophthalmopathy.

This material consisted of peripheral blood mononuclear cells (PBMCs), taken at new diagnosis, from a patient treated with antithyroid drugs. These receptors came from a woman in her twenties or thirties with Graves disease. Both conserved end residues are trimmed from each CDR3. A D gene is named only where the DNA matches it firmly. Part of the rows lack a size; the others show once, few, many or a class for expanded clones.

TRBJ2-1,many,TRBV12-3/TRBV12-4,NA,ASSLVAVQF
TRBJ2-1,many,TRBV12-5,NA,ASAKSNEQF
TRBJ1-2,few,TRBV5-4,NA,ASSLGGGDYGYT
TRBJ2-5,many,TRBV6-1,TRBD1,ASRDGQGPKETQY
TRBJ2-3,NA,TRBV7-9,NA,ASGRTDTQY
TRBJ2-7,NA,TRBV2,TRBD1,ASHRTGWDEQY
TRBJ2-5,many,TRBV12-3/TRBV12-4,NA,ASSNGLPQETQY
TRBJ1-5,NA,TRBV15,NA,ATSRDWGRDNQPQH
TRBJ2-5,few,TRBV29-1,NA,SSGLHQETQY
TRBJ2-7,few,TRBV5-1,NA,ASSFPRENNEQY
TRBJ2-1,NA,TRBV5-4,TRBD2,ASSIGLATYNEQF
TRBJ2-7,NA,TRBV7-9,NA,ASSPSRSEVNEQY
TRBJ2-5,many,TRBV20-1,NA,SGPSYGRGETQY
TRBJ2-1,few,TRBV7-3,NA,ASSNKDEQF
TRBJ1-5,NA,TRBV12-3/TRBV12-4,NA,ASSPAGLAGQPQH
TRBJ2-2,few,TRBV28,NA,ASSSSERYTGELF
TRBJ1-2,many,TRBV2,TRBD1,ASVRDSLNYGYT
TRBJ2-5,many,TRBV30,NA,AWSPSPETQY
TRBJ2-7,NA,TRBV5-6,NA,ASSLDGGSSSYEQY
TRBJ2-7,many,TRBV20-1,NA,SASLFLGGYEQY
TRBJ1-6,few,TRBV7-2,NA,ASSLQGPNSPLH
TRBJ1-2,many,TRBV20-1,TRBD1,SARGTGSNYGYT
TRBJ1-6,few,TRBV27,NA,ASSFSGPGDSPLH
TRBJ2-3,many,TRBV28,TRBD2,ASSPNRGGSTDTQY